This TCR beta chain came from a study of radiotherapy plus CTLA-4 blockade in lung cancer. The wider study: Of the patients, 18% showed objective responses and around 29% attained disease control. Findings of the study overall: Together with interferon-beta, which increased in serum after radiation, early dynamic changes in blood T cell clones were reportedly the best predictors of response. Radiotherapy was combined with ipilimumab, and tumor-derived TCR clones then expanded in blood.

Participants had chemo-refractory metastatic non-small-cell lung cancer and were treated with focal radiation plus ipilimumab CTLA-4 blockade. Trimming at V came to 0 bases and at J to 2 bases, leaving 4 bases not matched to a gene. Per the germline V gene, CDR1 is SGHRS and CDR2 is YFSETQ. CDR3 size: 15 residues. TCRdb's table, derived via immunoSEQ multiplex PCR, lists solely in-frame clones and lacks some. The sample has roughly 32,000 clones, roughly four fifths seen once. Concerning this clone itself: Its antigen is not identified.

V is TRBV5-1 and J is TRBJ2-5; 7 nucleotides match TRBD1. The clonotype comes from a human donor with non-small cell lung cancer that progressed on radiotherapy plus ipilimumab. Source: peripheral blood, taken from a patient treated with radiotherapy plus ipilimumab. The CDR3: CASSLAGTEQETQYF. CDR3 coding DNA: TGCGCCAGCAGCTTGGCCGGGACAGAACAAGAGACCCAGTACTTC.